Below, 12 T cell receptor beta chains from the same sample are listed, as sequenced in a study of immune characterization of retroperitoneal liposarcoma. MiXCR, applied by TCRdb to the PCR reads, yields one record per CDR3 protein. This repertoire shows some 9,300 distinct CDR3 sequences, approximately 24% found once; its top ten account for about 21%. Sequenced material: blood. All receptors come from a male donor with retroperitoneal liposarcoma.

This clonotype showed up many times. The rearrangement uses TRBV6-1 and TRBJ1-4; unclear D gene. Trimming took 4 bases from V and 0 from J, leaving 12 bases between them. The germline CDR1 and CDR2 sequences are MNHNS and SASEGT. The CDR3 contains 16 residues. For the CDR3, the DNA is TGTGCCAGCAGTGTGGACGGATTTGCAACTAATGAAAAACTGTTTTTT. This codes for CASSVDGFATNEKLFF.

This clonotype was seen a single time. This chain joins TRBV3-1 and TRBJ2-5, with 7 bases identical to TRBD2. The germline gives CDR1 LGHDT, CDR2 YNNKEL (reference sequence). The V and J ends lost 7 bases and 5 bases, in that order; junction bases with no gene match: 7. The CDR3 consists of 13 residues. The CDR3 nucleotides read TGTGCCAGCAAGGCCGGGGGGAGTGAGACCCAGTACTTC. Translation: CASKAGGSETQYF.

This clonotype appeared a few times. This chain joins TRBV5-1 and TRBJ1-1; D not certain. Germline CDR1 is SGHRS and CDR2 is YFSETQ. The CDR3 totals 13 residues. Trimming cost V 0 bases and J 4 bases, with 7 bases left between them. The CDR3 coding sequence is TGCGCCAGCAGCTTGGCCCCGGCCACTGAAGCTTTCTTT. Amino acids: CASSLAPATEAFF.

The chain links TRBV6-8 to TRBJ2-2; possibly TRBD1 for D (5 bases). This CDR3 has 13 residues. V was cut by 7 bases and J by 9 bases, with 15 bases left in between. CDR1 and CDR2 from the germline V gene are MNHGY and SAAAGT. CDR3 loop: CASIGQGARELFF. CDR3 nucleotide sequence: TGTGCCAGCATTGGGCAGGGCGCCCGGGAGCTGTTTTTT.

This chain joins TRBV6-1 and TRBJ2-5; D ambiguous. The end of the DNA aligns better with TRBJ2-7, so the J call may be wrong. This CDR3 comprises 11 residues. Germline values: CDR1 MNHNS, CDR2 SASEGT. The CDR3 DNA sequence: TGTGCCAGCAGTGAAAGCTACGAGCAGTACTTC. Translated: CASSESYEQYF.

A single count supports this clonotype. This chain uses TRBV7-8 with TRBJ1-3; a weak D match, TRBD1 (6 bases). CDR1 SGHVS and CDR2 FQNEAQ come from the germline V gene. This CDR3 contains 11 residues. The CDR3 coding sequence is TGTGATGGACAGTCTGGAAACACCATATATTTT. Encoded protein: CDGQSGNTIYF.

This clonotype was picked up many times. The gene calls are TRBV6-1 and TRBJ2-4, with D tentatively TRBD1 (6 bases). CDR1 and CDR2 from the germline V gene are MNHNS and SASEGT. The CDR3 loop spans 17 amino acids. Trimming pared 5 bases from V and 1 base from J, leaving 18 bases between. In DNA, the CDR3 is TGTGCCAGCAGTCGATCATGGAGGCAGGGGGCCAAAAACATTCAGTACTTC. It specifies CASSRSWRQGAKNIQYF.

The sample holds a few counts of this clonotype. The chain couples TRBV29-1 to TRBJ1-4; unclear D gene. V dropped 7 bases and J dropped 2 bases, with 11 bases sitting between them. From germline, CDR1 is SQVTM and CDR2 ANQGSEA. This CDR3 has 13 amino acids. The CDR3 region is CSASAGTNEKLFF. The DNA for the CDR3 is TGCAGCGCCTCGGCCGGGACTAATGAAAAACTGTTTTTT.

This clonotype was seen ten or more times. V usage is TRBV6-1 and J usage is TRBJ2-7, with TRBD2 matching 7 bases. V was clipped by 6 bases and J by 7 bases; unmatched bases: 3. The V gene's germline CDR1 is MNHNS and CDR2 SASEGT. The CDR3 contains 11 residues. CDR3 in DNA: TGTGCCAGCAGGGGGGGGAAAGAGCAGTACTTC. Translated, it gives CASRGGKEQYF.

This chain joins TRBV15 and TRBJ1-4; TRBD1 might be the D (6 bases). The V gene's germline CDR1 is LNHNV and CDR2 YYDKDF (reference sequence). The length of the CDR3 is 15 residues. The V gene lost 0 bases and the J gene lost 4 bases, with 9 bases spanning the gap. The CDR3 reads CATSRDKGHNEKLFF. In DNA, the CDR3 is TGTGCCACCAGCAGAGATAAGGGACATAATGAAAAACTGTTTTTT.

The sample holds a few counts of this clonotype. The gene calls are TRBV27 and TRBJ2-5, with 9 bases lining up with TRBD1. The J segment lost 11 bases and the V segment lost 4 bases, leaving 11 bases of the junction unmatched. This CDR3 is built from 14 residues. Germline-derived CDR1 and CDR2 are MNHEY and SMNVEV (reference sequence). CDR3 nucleotide sequence: TGTGCCAGCAGTTGGACACAGGGGGCGCGGGAGCAGTACTTC. Its protein product is CASSWTQGAREQYF.

This clonotype was found a few times. The chain carries TRBV5-6 and TRBJ2-2; the match to TRBD1 covers 7 bases. This CDR3 contains 13 residues. The trim removed 4 bases at V and 5 bases at J, leaving 2 bases unmatched. Germline V CDR1 and CDR2: SGHDT, YYEEEE. This chain's CDR3 is CASSGRGTGELFF. The CDR3 nucleotides are TGTGCCAGCAGCGGCAGGGGGACCGGGGAGCTGTTTTTT.